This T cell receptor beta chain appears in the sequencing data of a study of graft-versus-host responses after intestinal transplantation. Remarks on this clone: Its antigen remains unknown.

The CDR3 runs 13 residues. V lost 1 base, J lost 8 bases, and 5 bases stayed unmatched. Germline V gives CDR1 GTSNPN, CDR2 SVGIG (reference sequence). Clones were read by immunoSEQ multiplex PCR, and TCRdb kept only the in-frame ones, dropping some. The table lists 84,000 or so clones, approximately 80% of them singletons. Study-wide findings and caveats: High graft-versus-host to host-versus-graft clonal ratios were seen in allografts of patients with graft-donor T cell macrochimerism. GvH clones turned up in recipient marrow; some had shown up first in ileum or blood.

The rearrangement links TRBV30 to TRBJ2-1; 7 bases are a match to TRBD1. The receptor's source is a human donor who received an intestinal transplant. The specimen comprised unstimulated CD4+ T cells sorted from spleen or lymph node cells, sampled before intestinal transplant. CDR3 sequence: CAWSGDRVHEQFF. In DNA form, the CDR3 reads TGTGCCTGGAGTGGAGACAGGGTCCATGAGCAGTTCTTC.